These 30 T cell receptor beta chains were all obtained from the same sample, sequenced in a study of long-term antiretroviral therapy in people with HIV. The authors ran the immunoSEQ assay, v3.0, at survey level. Generated by immunoSEQ multiplex PCR, the TCRdb table keeps only in-frame clones and is missing some. The data show about 18,000 clones, with approximately 95% seen just once and 1.2% to 1.5% held by the top ten. The sample in question was unsorted PBMCs, obtained more than 10 years after starting antiretroviral therapy. Every receptor here comes from a man aged 25 to 45 with HIV.

The V gene is TRBV13, the J gene TRBJ2-1, with unresolved D. V lost 1 base and J 4 bases, leaving 14 bases between the germline ends. The germline gives CDR1 PRHDT, CDR2 FYEKMQ (reference sequence). CDR3 length: 16 residues. The DNA of the CDR3 is TGTGCCAGCAGCTTAGCCCGGGCCCCAACATACAATGAGCAGTTCTTC. Protein product: CASSLARAPTYNEQFF.

J is TRBJ2-5 and V is TRBV11-3; 16 bases line up with TRBD2. Germline CDR1 reads SGHNT; CDR2 reads YENEEA. V trimming: 5 bases; J trimming: 4 bases; junction bases outside the gene matches: 7. The length of the CDR3 is 17 residues. As DNA, the CDR3 is TGTGCCAGCAGCAACGCCGGGACTAGCGGGGGGGTAGAGACCCAGTACTTC. Its translation is CASSNAGTSGGVETQYF. Supplemented by reference TRBV11-3 and TRBJ2-5, the full variable domain reads EAGVVQSPRYKIIEKKQPVAFWCNPISGHNTLYWYLQNLGQGPELLIRYENEEAVDDSQLPKDRFSAERLKGVDSTLKIQPAELGDSAVYLCASSNAGTSGGVETQYFGPGTRLLVL.

The chain recombines TRBV6-6 with TRBJ1-1, with no clear D. CDR1 and CDR2 (germline): MNHNY, SVGAGI (reference sequence). The CDR3 has 13 residues. Trimming pared 4 bases from V and 3 bases from J, leaving 9 bases between. Here the CDR3 reads CASSSDVDTEAFF. CDR3 sequence (DNA): TGTGCCAGCAGTTCGGACGTCGACACTGAAGCTTTCTTT.

V and J are TRBV18 and TRBJ2-3; D gene unclear. The V end was cut by 5 bases, the J end by 0 bases, with 12 bases between. The CDR3 spans 15 residues. Per germline, CDR1 KGHSH and CDR2 LQKENI. The DNA of the CDR3 is TGTGCCAGCTCAGAGGAACTCCCTAGCACAGATACGCAGTATTTT. Its protein is CASSEELPSTDTQYF.

This clone was seen only a few times. The J gene is TRBJ2-5, the V gene TRBV6-4; the match to TRBD2 covers 14 bases. The V and J ends lost 6 bases and 4 bases, in that order; junction bases with no gene match: 4. CDR3 length: 15 residues. Germline V gene lookup returns CDR1 MRHNA and CDR2 SNTAGT. The DNA for the CDR3 is TGTGCCAGCAGCGCCGGGACTAGCGGGGGAGAGACCCAGTACTTC. It codes for CASSAGTSGGETQYF.

In the case of this clone: Germline and junction disagree at one end, which may indicate a read error. CDR3 loop: CASSLRTSGQSYQETQYF. The CDR3 region has the DNA TGTGCTAGCAGCTTAAGGACATCGGGGCAGTCGTACCAAGAGACCCAGTACTTC. The chain recombines TRBV7-7 with TRBJ2-5; D possibly matches TRBD1 or TRBD2 (5 bases each). The CDR3 covers 18 residues. Looked up from germline, CDR1 is SSHAT and CDR2 is FNYEAQ (reference sequence).

This rearrangement joins TRBV5-1 to TRBJ2-2; 11 bases are a match to TRBD1. CDR1 SGHRS and CDR2 YFSETQ come from the germline V gene. Unmatched junction bases numbered 4, after V lost 4 bases and J lost 8 bases. The CDR3 has 14 residues. The CDR3 here is CASSPDRGLGELFF. The CDR3 bases are TGCGCCAGCAGCCCGGACAGGGGGCTTGGGGAGCTGTTTTTT.

V is TRBV5-1 and J is TRBJ2-3; TRBD1 might be the D (7 bases). The CDR3 sequence is 17 residues long. V was shortened by 7 bases and J by 0 bases, with 21 bases between the two germline ends. The germline gives CDR1 SGHRS, CDR2 YFSETQ. In DNA, the CDR3 is TGCGCCAGCTCCAGGGGGACCGGGACTTCTAGCACAGATACGCAGTATTTT. Its protein is CASSRGTGTSSTDTQYF.

CDR3 in DNA: TGTGCCAGCAATCGACAGGGGAACCTTCCTGGGGCCAACGTCCTGACTTTC. Translated, it gives CASNRQGNLPGANVLTF. The chain combines TRBV2 with TRBJ2-6; 8 bases agree with TRBD1. Germline lookup yields CDR1 SNHLY and CDR2 FYNNEI. This CDR3 is built from 17 residues. V was clipped by 7 bases and J by 2 bases; unmatched bases: 10. Together with reference TRBV2 and TRBJ2-6, the CDR3 gives the full variable domain: EPEVTQTPSHQVTQMGQEVILRCVPISNHLYFYWYRQILGQKVEFLVSFYNNEISEKSEIFDDQFSVERPDGSNFTLKIRSTKLEDSAMYFCASNRQGNLPGANVLTFGAGSRLTVL.

The V and J genes are TRBV4-1 and TRBJ1-5; a possible D gene is TRBD1 (5 bases). Trimming removed 2 bases from V and 5 bases from J, with 10 bases in between. The CDR3 has 14 residues. CDR1 and CDR2 from the germline V gene are MGHRA and YSYEKL. This CDR3 is CASSQQGPYQPQHF. DNA for the CDR3: TGCGCCAGCAGCCAACAGGGACCTTATCAGCCCCAGCATTTT.

This chain connects TRBV6-1 to TRBJ2-4; TRBD1 matches at 11 bases. Germline assignment: CDR1 MNHNS and CDR2 SASEGT. V shed 2 bases, J shed 7 bases, and the junction held 7 bases outside the gene matches. The CDR3 spans 16 residues. The CDR3 sequence: CASSESQGQGGNIQYF. The CDR3 coding sequence is TGTGCCAGCAGTGAAAGCCAGGGACAGGGGGGGAACATTCAGTACTTC.

The chain has TRBV10-1 and TRBJ1-2; 11 bases fit TRBD1. Per germline, CDR1 WNHNN and CDR2 SYGVQD (reference sequence). The CDR3 has 13 residues. After removal of 8 bases from V and 8 bases from J, the junction contained 7 bases not matched to a gene. The DNA of the CDR3 is TGCGCCAGCTCCGGAGGGACAGGGGGAGGCTACACCTTC. Encoded protein: CASSGGTGGGYTF.

A single count supports this clone. The V and J genes are TRBV6-1 and TRBJ1-1; 7 bases line up with TRBD1. Trimming cost V 3 bases and J 6 bases; bases outside gene matches: 10. This CDR3 comprises 15 residues. Germline CDR1 reads MNHNS; CDR2 reads SASEGT. In nucleotides, the CDR3 is TGTGCCAGCAGTGAGTTACAGGGGCATGGCGCTGAAGCTTTCTTT. Translated, it gives CASSELQGHGAEAFF.

The V call is TRBV6-5, the J call TRBJ2-5; D is unclear. The CDR3 consists of 14 residues. With 5 bases removed from V and 2 bases from J, the gap between germline ends came to 12 bases. Germline CDR1 and CDR2: MNHEY and SVGAGI. The CDR3 DNA is TGTGCCAGCAGTAACCCCCGGCCTCAAGAGACCCAGTACTTC. It codes for CASSNPRPQETQYF.

V usage is TRBV15 and J usage is TRBJ1-1; unclear D gene. CDR3 size: 14 residues. From germline, CDR1 is LNHNV and CDR2 YYDKDF (reference sequence). Trimming took 0 bases from V and 1 from J, leaving 6 bases between them. CDR3 coding DNA: TGTGCCACCAGCAGAGATAATGAGAACACTGAAGCTTTCTTT. This translates into CATSRDNENTEAFF.

With regard to this clone: Other DNA variants within this sample encode the same CDR3. The chain employs TRBV2 and TRBJ1-2, with D maybe TRBD1 (5 bases). Germline values: CDR1 SNHLY, CDR2 FYNNEI. The length of the CDR3 is 14 residues. V gave up 1 base and J gave up 8 bases, with 14 bases separating them. The DNA of the CDR3 is TGTGCCAGCAGTGAAGATCAGGGTGCCTACGGCTACACCTTC. Protein: CASSEDQGAYGYTF. Full variable domain (remainder filled in from reference TRBV2 and TRBJ1-2): EPEVTQTPSHQVTQMGQEVILRCVPISNHLYFYWYRQILGQKVEFLVSFYNNEISEKSEIFDDQFSVERPDGSNFTLKIRSTKLEDSAMYFCASSEDQGAYGYTFGSGTRLTVV.

V and J are TRBV28 and TRBJ2-3; D is unclear. V lost 6 bases and J lost 3, with 16 bases in between. The germline V gene has CDR1 MDHEN and CDR2 SYDVKM. The CDR3 has 15 residues. CDR3 loop: CASRMGIRKTDTQYF. CDR3 bases: TGTGCCAGCAGGATGGGGATTCGAAAGACAGATACGCAGTATTTT.

The chain uses TRBV25-1 and TRBJ2-2; perhaps TRBD2 as D (6 bases). Germline CDR1 MGHDK, CDR2 SYGVNS. The CDR3 spans 14 residues. The germline V and J ends were trimmed by 4 bases and 5 bases, with 11 bases remaining between them. The CDR3 DNA follows: TGTGCCAGCAGTGGGGAGGTGAAGACCGGGGAGCTGTTTTTT. Translation: CASSGEVKTGELFF. The whole variable domain, remainder taken from reference TRBV25-1 and TRBJ2-2, is EADIYQTPRYLVIGTGKKITLECSQTMGHDKMYWYQQDPGMELHLIHYSYGVNSTEKGDLSSESTVSRIRTEHFPLTLESARPSHTSQYLCASSGEVKTGELFFGEGSRLTVL.

The chain couples TRBV28 to TRBJ2-3; TRBD1 might be the D (5 bases). The CDR3 length is 15 residues. In germline, CDR1 is MDHEN, CDR2 SYDVKM. V lost 6 bases and J 2 bases, leaving 15 bases between the germline ends. CDR3 coding DNA: TGTGCCAGCAGCGGAGACAGTGGTACCACAGATACGCAGTATTTT. It is translated as CASSGDSGTTDTQYF.

The V call is TRBV2, the J call TRBJ1-1, with a weak D call TRBD1 (6 bases). The V and J ends lost 6 bases and 10 bases respectively, with 21 bases between them. CDR3 length equals 14 residues. CDR1 is SNHLY and CDR2 is FYNNEI in the germline V gene. The CDR3 sequence: CASSLLQGSSGAFF. Written as DNA, the CDR3 is TGTGCCAGCAGCCTCCTACAGGGAAGTAGCGGAGCTTTCTTT.

This chain links TRBV4-2 with TRBJ1-1; D gene uncertain. The CDR3 is 12 amino acids. CDR1 is LGHNA and CDR2 is YNFKEQ in the germline V gene. Trimming removed 5 bases at V and 6 bases at J, with 10 bases between. CDR3 sequence: CASSVEEAEAFF. CDR3 DNA sequence: TGTGCCAGCAGCGTAGAGGAAGCTGAAGCTTTCTTT.

The CDR3 spells CASSAGDRGRTLANEKLFF. Written as DNA, the CDR3 is TGCGCCAGCAGCGCGGGGGACAGGGGGCGAACTTTGGCTAATGAAAAACTGTTTTTT. The rearrangement joins TRBV4-1 to TRBJ1-4; 12 bases align to TRBD1. Trimming cost V 5 bases and J 3 bases; bases outside gene matches: 13. The CDR3 contains 19 residues. Germline V CDR1 and CDR2: MGHRA, YSYEKL.

The gene calls are TRBV10-2 and TRBJ1-1; D possibly corresponds to TRBD1 (5 bases). V lost 6 bases and J 7 bases, leaving 12 bases between the germline ends. Germline lookup yields CDR1 WSHSY and CDR2 SAAADI. The CDR3 sequence is 12 residues long. CDR3 nucleotides: TGCGCCAGCAGAGACCATGGGGGTGAAGCTTTCTTT. Its protein product is CASRDHGGEAFF.

J is TRBJ1-6 and V is TRBV5-1; no reliable D call. The germline gives CDR1 SGHRS, CDR2 YFSETQ. V was clipped by 0 bases and J by 7 bases, with 11 bases between them. This CDR3 region has 15 residues. CDR3: CASSLGEGGNSPLHF. The CDR3 DNA follows: TGCGCCAGCAGCTTGGGAGAGGGAGGGAATTCACCCCTCCACTTT.

The rearrangement links TRBV10-1 to TRBJ1-5; D unresolved. This CDR3 contains 13 residues. Trimming shortened V by 3 bases and J by 7 bases, and 10 bases separated the two germline ends. Germline V CDR1 and CDR2: WNHNN, SYGVQD (reference sequence). The CDR3 region is CASSESGGQPQHF. Here the CDR3 DNA reads TGCGCCAGCAGTGAAAGTGGTGGACAGCCCCAGCATTTT.

The J gene is TRBJ2-1, the V gene TRBV6-1, with TRBD2 identical over 9 bases. The CDR3 extends over 15 amino acids. Germline V gene lookup returns CDR1 MNHNS and CDR2 SASEGT. V was clipped by 0 bases and J by 3 bases; unmatched bases: 0. The DNA for the CDR3 is TGTGCCAGCAGTGAAGCTAGCGGGGGCTACAATGAGCAGTTCTTC. Translating it yields CASSEASGGYNEQFF.

The chain is built from TRBV28 and TRBJ2-5, with 7 bases matching TRBD1. Unmatched junction bases numbered 12, after V lost 5 bases and J lost 6 bases. The CDR3 covers 15 residues. CDR1 is MDHEN and CDR2 is SYDVKM in the germline V gene. As DNA, the CDR3 is TGTGCCAGCAGTAACGACAGGGAAGGGTTAAAGACCCAGTACTTC. Protein product: CASSNDREGLKTQYF.

The chain uses TRBV14 and TRBJ1-1; 8 bases align to TRBD1. V lost 4 bases to trimming and J lost 6 bases; unmatched junction nucleotides: 19. Per the germline V gene, CDR1 is SGHDN and CDR2 is FVKESK. CDR3 length: 18 amino acids. The chain's CDR3 is CASSPRGDRGRFFAEAFF. The CDR3 nucleotides read TGTGCCAGCAGCCCCCGGGGAGACAGGGGACGATTTTTCGCTGAAGCTTTCTTT.

This clone was seen only once. The rearrangement joins TRBV5-1 to TRBJ2-2; 11 bases match TRBD1. V trimming: 4 bases; J trimming: 0 bases; junction bases outside the gene matches: 8. CDR3 length equals 18 residues. The germline CDR1 and CDR2 sequences are SGHRS and YFSETQ. The CDR3 loop reads CASSPGQGAPANTGELFF. The CDR3 DNA reads as TGCGCCAGCAGCCCTGGACAGGGGGCGCCTGCGAACACCGGGGAGCTGTTTTTT.

V gene TRBV9 combines with J gene TRBJ2-3; 8 bases agree with TRBD2. The germline gives CDR1 SGDLS, CDR2 YYNGEE. The V and J ends lost 1 base and 1 base, in that order; junction bases with no gene match: 5. The CDR3 extends over 16 amino acids. The CDR3 loop is CASSVSGGGRTDTQYF. The CDR3 DNA reads as TGTGCCAGCAGCGTATCGGGCGGGGGGCGCACAGATACGCAGTATTTT.